Below, one T cell receptor (beta chain) is given with its context. Germline V gene lookup returns CDR1 SGHRS and CDR2 YFSETQ. The CDR3 covers 14 residues. Trimming cost V 3 bases and J 5 bases; bases outside gene matches: 8. The source of the sample is a study of cytomegalovirus exposure and HLA in healthy donors. Primers: 60 Vbeta forward and 13 Jbeta reverse. The method was immunoSEQ multiplex PCR; TCRdb's version includes in-frame clones alone and lacks a portion of them. Of about 130,000 clones listed, about 84% are singletons. J is TRBJ2-7 and V is TRBV5-1, with TRBD1 identical over 7 bases. This sequence was found in a man between 35 and 55 years old in good health and CMV-seronegative. The specimen sequenced was PBMCs. Here the CDR3 DNA reads TGCGCCAGCAGCTACGAGGGGGCCCCGAACGAGCAGTACTTC. Translating gives CASSYEGAPNEQYF.